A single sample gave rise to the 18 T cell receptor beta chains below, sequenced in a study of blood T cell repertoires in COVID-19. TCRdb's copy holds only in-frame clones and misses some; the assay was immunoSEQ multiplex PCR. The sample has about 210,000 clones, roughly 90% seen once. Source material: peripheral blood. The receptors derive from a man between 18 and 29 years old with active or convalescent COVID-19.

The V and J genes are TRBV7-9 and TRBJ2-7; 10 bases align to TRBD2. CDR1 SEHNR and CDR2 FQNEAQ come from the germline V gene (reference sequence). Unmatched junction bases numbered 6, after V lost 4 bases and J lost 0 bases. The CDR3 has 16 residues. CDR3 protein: CASSSELAGYSYEQYF. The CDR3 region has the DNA TGTGCCAGCAGCTCTGAACTAGCGGGGTACTCCTACGAGCAGTACTTC. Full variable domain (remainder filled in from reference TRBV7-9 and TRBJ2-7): DTGVSQNPRHKITKRGQNVTFRCDPISEHNRLYWYRQTLGQGPEFLTYFQNEAQLEKSRLLSDRFSAERPKGSFSTLEIQRTEQGDSAMYLCASSSELAGYSYEQYFGPGTRLTVT.

CDR3 protein: CATSWGGGGNQPQHF. The CDR3 DNA follows: TGTGCCACCTCCTGGGGGGGAGGAGGCAATCAGCCCCAGCATTTT. This chain links TRBV6-5 with TRBJ1-5; a possible D gene is TRBD1 (5 bases). The CDR3 spans 15 residues. Germline CDR1 MNHEY, CDR2 SVGAGI. V dropped 10 bases and J dropped 2 bases, with 18 bases sitting between them.

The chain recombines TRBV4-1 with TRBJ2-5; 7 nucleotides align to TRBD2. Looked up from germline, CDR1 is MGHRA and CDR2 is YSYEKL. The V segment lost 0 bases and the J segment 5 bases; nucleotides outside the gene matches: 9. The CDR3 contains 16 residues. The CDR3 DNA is TGCGCCAGCAGCCAAGATCGACTAGCAATCTTCGAGACCCAGTACTTC. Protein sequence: CASSQDRLAIFETQYF.

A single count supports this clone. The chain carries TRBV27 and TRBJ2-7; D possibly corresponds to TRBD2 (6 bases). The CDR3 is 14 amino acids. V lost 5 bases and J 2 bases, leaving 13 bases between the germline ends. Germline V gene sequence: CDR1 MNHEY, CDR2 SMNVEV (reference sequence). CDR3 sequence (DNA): TGTGCCAGCAGTGCACTAGCCGATCCCTACGAGCAGTACTTC. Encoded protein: CASSALADPYEQYF.

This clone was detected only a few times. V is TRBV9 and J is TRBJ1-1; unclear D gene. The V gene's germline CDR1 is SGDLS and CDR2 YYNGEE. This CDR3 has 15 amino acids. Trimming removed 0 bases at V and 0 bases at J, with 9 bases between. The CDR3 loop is CASSVGFQMNTEAFF. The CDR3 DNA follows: TGTGCCAGCAGCGTAGGTTTCCAGATGAACACTGAAGCTTTCTTT.

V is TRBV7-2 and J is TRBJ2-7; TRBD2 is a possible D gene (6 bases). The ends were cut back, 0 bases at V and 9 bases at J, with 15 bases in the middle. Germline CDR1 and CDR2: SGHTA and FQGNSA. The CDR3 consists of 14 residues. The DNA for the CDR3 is TGTGCCAGCAGCTTAGCGCATCGAGAGGAGGGGCAGTACTTC. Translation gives CASSLAHREEGQYF.

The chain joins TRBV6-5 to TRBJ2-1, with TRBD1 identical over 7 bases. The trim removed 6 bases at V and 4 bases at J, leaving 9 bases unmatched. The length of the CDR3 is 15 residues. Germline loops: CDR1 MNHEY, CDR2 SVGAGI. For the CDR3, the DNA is TGTGCCAGCAGCGGACAGGAAAGAGGTTACAATGAGCAGTTCTTC. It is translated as CASSGQERGYNEQFF.

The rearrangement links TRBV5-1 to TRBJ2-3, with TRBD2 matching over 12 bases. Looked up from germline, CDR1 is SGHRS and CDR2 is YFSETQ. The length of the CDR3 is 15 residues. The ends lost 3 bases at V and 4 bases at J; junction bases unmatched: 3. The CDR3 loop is CASSWTSGNSDTQYF. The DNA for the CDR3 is TGCGCCAGCAGCTGGACTAGCGGGAATTCAGATACGCAGTATTTT.

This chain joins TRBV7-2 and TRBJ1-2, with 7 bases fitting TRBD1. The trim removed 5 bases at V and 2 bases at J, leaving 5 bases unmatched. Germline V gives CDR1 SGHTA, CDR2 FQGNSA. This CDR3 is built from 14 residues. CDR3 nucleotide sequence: TGTGCCAGCAGCCCGGGGACAGTAAACTATGGCTACACCTTC. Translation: CASSPGTVNYGYTF.

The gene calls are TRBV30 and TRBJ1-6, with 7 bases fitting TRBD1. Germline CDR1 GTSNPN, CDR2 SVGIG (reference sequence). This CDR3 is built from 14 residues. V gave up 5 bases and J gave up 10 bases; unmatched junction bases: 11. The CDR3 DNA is TGTGCCTGGGGCGGCCAGGGGGTTTACTCACCCCTCCACTTT. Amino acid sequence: CAWGGQGVYSPLHF.

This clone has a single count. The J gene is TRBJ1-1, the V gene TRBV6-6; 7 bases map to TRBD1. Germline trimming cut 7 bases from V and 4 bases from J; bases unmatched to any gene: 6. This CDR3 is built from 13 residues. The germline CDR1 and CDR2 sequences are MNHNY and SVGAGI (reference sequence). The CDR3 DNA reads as TGTGCCAGCAAATTAGGGGGCGGCACTGAAGCTTTCTTT. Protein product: CASKLGGGTEAFF.

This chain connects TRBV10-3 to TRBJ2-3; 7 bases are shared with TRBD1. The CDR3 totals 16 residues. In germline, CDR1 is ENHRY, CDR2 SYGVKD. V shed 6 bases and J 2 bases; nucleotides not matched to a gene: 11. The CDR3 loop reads CAIRGEDRVFTDTQYF. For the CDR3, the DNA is TGTGCCATCAGGGGGGAAGACAGGGTTTTCACAGATACGCAGTATTTT.

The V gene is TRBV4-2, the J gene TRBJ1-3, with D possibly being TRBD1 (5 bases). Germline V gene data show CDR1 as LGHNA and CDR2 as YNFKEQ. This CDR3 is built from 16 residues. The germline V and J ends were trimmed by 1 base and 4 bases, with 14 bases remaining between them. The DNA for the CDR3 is TGTGCCAGCAGCCAAGCAATGGGAGGGGTCGGAAACACCATATATTTT. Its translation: CASSQAMGGVGNTIYF.

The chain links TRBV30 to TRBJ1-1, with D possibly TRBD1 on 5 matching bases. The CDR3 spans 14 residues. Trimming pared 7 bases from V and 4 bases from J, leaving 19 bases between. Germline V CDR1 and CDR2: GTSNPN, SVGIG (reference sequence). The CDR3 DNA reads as TGTGCCTTCATAAGGGGTGGGATGTCCACTGAAGCTTTCTTT. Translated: CAFIRGGMSTEAFF.

The CDR3 region has the DNA TGTGCCAGCAGCCTCAGACAGGGGGCGCGGTATGGCTACACCTTC. It encodes CASSLRQGARYGYTF. The chain combines TRBV7-6 with TRBJ1-2; the match to TRBD1 covers 10 bases. V was pared by 5 bases and J by 5 bases, with 8 bases of the junction left unmatched. The CDR3 contains 15 residues. The germline gives CDR1 SGHVS, CDR2 FNYEAQ.

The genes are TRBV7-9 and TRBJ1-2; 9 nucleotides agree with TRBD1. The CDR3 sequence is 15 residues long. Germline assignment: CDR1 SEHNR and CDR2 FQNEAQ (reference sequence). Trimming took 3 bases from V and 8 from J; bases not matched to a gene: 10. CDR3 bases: TGTGCCAGCAGCTTTCCTATGGGACAGGGAAAAGGCTACACCTTC. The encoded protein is CASSFPMGQGKGYTF.

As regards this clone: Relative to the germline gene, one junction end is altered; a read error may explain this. The DNA for the CDR3 is TGTGCCAGTAGTACGGGACTCGGTCCCTCCCACGAGCAGTACTTC. Translated: CASSTGLGPSHEQYF. V gene TRBV19 combines with J gene TRBJ2-7; a weak D match, TRBD2 (6 bases). The length of the CDR3 is 15 residues. Germline CDR1 reads LNHDA; CDR2 reads SQIVND (reference sequence).

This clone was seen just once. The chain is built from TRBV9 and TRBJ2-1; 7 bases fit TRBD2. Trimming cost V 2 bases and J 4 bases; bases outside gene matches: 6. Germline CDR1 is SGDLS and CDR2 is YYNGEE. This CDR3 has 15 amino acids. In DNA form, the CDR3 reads TGTGCCAGCAGCGTGGGCGGGAGTGTTTACAATGAGCAGTTCTTC. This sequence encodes CASSVGGSVYNEQFF.